The 19 T cell receptor beta chains presented below share a single source sample, sequenced in a study of beta chain features in type 1 diabetes. TCRB transcripts that were expressed got sequenced, as all of the isolated RNA had been reverse transcribed. Produced via immunoSEQ multiplex PCR; TCRdb's table is partial and in-frame only. The table shows over 700,000 clones, with 15% to 20% occurring only once. The source material was naive CD4+ T cells from blood. The source is a young woman in good health.

Only a few counts were recorded for this clone. Other DNA variants within this sample encode the same CDR3. This chain joins TRBV9 and TRBJ2-3; a possible D gene is TRBD1 (5 bases). Germline V gives CDR1 SGDLS, CDR2 YYNGEE. Trimming left V 2 bases short and J 0 bases short, with 7 bases between. The CDR3 consists of 14 residues. The CDR3 loop is CASSVSGSTDTQYF. The CDR3 bases are TGTGCCAGCAGCGTTTCAGGGAGCACAGATACGCAGTATTTT. The variable domain in full, with the rest retrieved from reference TRBV9 and TRBJ2-3, is DSGVTQTPKHLITATGQRVTLRCSPRSGDLSVYWYQQSLDQGLQFLIQYYNGEERAKGNILERFSAQQFPDLHSELNLSSLELGDSALYFCASSVSGSTDTQYFGPGTRLTVL.

This clone occurred a few times. V is TRBV9 and J is TRBJ1-5, with TRBD1 matching over 9 bases. The germline gives CDR1 SGDLS, CDR2 YYNGEE. The J segment lost 2 bases and the V segment lost 0 bases, leaving 12 bases of the junction unmatched. The CDR3 is 19 residues long. CDR3 loop: CASSVVGTGRSVGNQPQHF. The CDR3 nucleotides read TGTGCCAGCAGCGTAGTAGGGACAGGGAGGTCTGTAGGCAATCAGCCCCAGCATTTT.

The gene calls are TRBV15 and TRBJ2-5, with 10 bases aligning to TRBD2. Germline V gene sequence: CDR1 LNHNV, CDR2 YYDKDF (reference sequence). V was pared by 2 bases and J by 0 bases, with 3 bases of the junction left unmatched. The CDR3 is made up of 16 amino acids. The CDR3, as DNA: TGTGCCACCAGCAGAAGTAGCGGGAGGTACCAAGAGACCCAGTACTTC. It codes for CATSRSSGRYQETQYF.

This clone was seen a handful of times. The CDR3 coding sequence is TGTGCCAGCAGTGAAGCAGGGGCAACCCATCAGCCCCAGCATTTT. This sequence encodes CASSEAGATHQPQHF. This sequence joins TRBV6-1 and TRBJ1-5; maybe TRBD1 (5 bases). This CDR3 is 15 amino acids long. Germline assignment: CDR1 MNHNS and CDR2 SASEGT. Trimming removed 0 bases at V and 5 bases at J, with 11 bases between.

This clone has more than one count but fewer than ten. The chain joins TRBV7-9 to TRBJ2-1, with D perhaps being TRBD1 or TRBD2 (5 bases each). Per the germline V gene, CDR1 is SEHNR and CDR2 is FQNEAQ (reference sequence). This CDR3 is built from 18 residues. The V end was cut by 7 bases, the J end by 9 bases, with 31 bases between. CDR3 residues: CASINGDQSTGALGEQFF. The DNA of the CDR3 is TGTGCCAGCATCAACGGGGACCAATCGACTGGAGCCCTGGGTGAGCAGTTCTTC.

The V call is TRBV28, the J call TRBJ2-7, with 8 bases lining up with TRBD1. The V gene's germline CDR1 is MDHEN and CDR2 SYDVKM. This CDR3 region has 15 residues. After removal of 4 bases from V and 1 base from J, the junction contained 6 bases not matched to a gene. The CDR3 bases are TGTGCCAGCAGTTCCCCGGACAGGGAGTCCTACGAGCAGTACTTC. This gives the protein CASSSPDRESYEQYF.

A few counts support this clone. The genes are TRBV7-9 and TRBJ2-1, with TRBD2 identical over 12 bases. V trimming: 2 bases; J trimming: 3 bases; junction bases outside the gene matches: 5. The length of the CDR3 is 17 residues. Germline-derived CDR1 and CDR2 are SEHNR and FQNEAQ (reference sequence). For the CDR3, the DNA is TGTGCCAGCAGCTTATTAGGACTAGCGGGACTCTACAATGAGCAGTTCTTC. It is translated as CASSLLGLAGLYNEQFF.

The chain joins TRBV18 to TRBJ2-1; no definite D call. The germline V gene encodes CDR1 KGHSH and CDR2 LQKENI. The CDR3 length is 15 residues. The germline V and J ends were trimmed by 1 base and 6 bases, with 13 bases remaining between them. The CDR3 protein is CASSPLISPFNEQFF. The DNA for the CDR3 is TGTGCCAGCTCACCACTGATTTCACCCTTCAATGAGCAGTTCTTC.

This clone was detected only a few times. This chain uses TRBV7-6 with TRBJ2-5; no clear D gene. Trimming removed 0 bases at V and 5 bases at J, with 10 bases between. The V gene's germline CDR1 is SGHVS and CDR2 FNYEAQ. This CDR3 is 14 amino acids long. In DNA form, the CDR3 reads TGTGCCAGCAGCTTAGCGGTGGGCAGGGAGACCCAGTACTTC. Its protein is CASSLAVGRETQYF.

The J gene is TRBJ2-7, the V gene TRBV18; 12 nucleotides agree with TRBD1. This CDR3 has 16 amino acids. Germline-derived CDR1 and CDR2 are KGHSH and LQKENI. The junction had 8 bases not matched to a gene; V was cut back by 3 bases and J by 5 bases. The CDR3 sequence: CASSPGQGAVRNEQYF. CDR3 coding DNA: TGTGCCAGCTCACCGGGACAGGGGGCGGTTAGAAACGAGCAGTACTTC.

J is TRBJ2-7 and V is TRBV7-9; 10 bases are a match to TRBD2. V shed 4 bases and J 1 base; nucleotides not matched to a gene: 4. The CDR3 covers 15 residues. Germline assignment: CDR1 SEHNR and CDR2 FQNEAQ (reference sequence). The CDR3 DNA follows: TGTGCCAGCAGCTCGGGACTAGCGCTATCCTACGAGCAGTACTTC. Amino acids: CASSSGLALSYEQYF.

The chain couples TRBV5-1 to TRBJ2-7; D is perhaps TRBD2 (6 bases). The CDR3 spans 15 residues. Germline V gene data show CDR1 as SGHRS and CDR2 as YFSETQ. V was cut by 4 bases and J by 3 bases, with 17 bases left in between. The CDR3 region is CASSPGGTGIYEQYF. CDR3 DNA: TGCGCCAGCAGCCCTGGGGGGACGGGGATCTACGAGCAGTACTTC.

V is TRBV5-4 and J is TRBJ2-5; no reliable D call. Germline CDR1 is SGHNT and CDR2 is YYREEE (reference sequence). There are 14 residues in the CDR3. The ends were cut back, 0 bases at V and 9 bases at J, with 15 bases in the middle. In DNA form, the CDR3 reads TGTGCCAGCAGCTTGGATGGCGGACGGGTGGCCCAGTACTTC. Protein product: CASSLDGGRVAQYF. The variable domain in full, completed from reference TRBV5-4 and TRBJ2-5, reads ETGVTQSPTHLIKTRGQQVTLRCSSQSGHNTVSWYQQALGQGPQFIFQYYREEENGRGNFPPRFSGLQFPNYSSELNVNALELDDSALYLCASSLDGGRVAQYFGPGTRLLVL.

In this sample, this clone turned up a few times. This chain connects TRBV7-2 to TRBJ1-3; TRBD1 might be the D (5 bases). The CDR3 spans 16 residues. Trimming left V 5 bases short and J 0 bases short, with 14 bases between. Germline loops: CDR1 SGHTA, CDR2 FQGNSA. The CDR3: CASSLAPGTSGNTIYF. CDR3 in DNA: TGTGCCAGCAGCCTTGCGCCAGGGACCTCTGGAAACACCATATATTTT.

The chain joins TRBV25-1 to TRBJ2-2, with no clear D. V shed 2 bases and J shed 6 bases, with 13 bases lying between them. CDR1 MGHDK and CDR2 SYGVNS come from the germline V gene. The CDR3 is 15 residues long. The CDR3 sequence is CASSEPSLVPGELFF. The DNA of the CDR3 is TGTGCCAGCAGTGAACCTTCTCTAGTACCCGGGGAGCTGTTTTTT.

The chain couples TRBV15 to TRBJ1-5; tentative D call: TRBD1 (5 bases). CDR3 size: 16 residues. The V gene lost 5 bases and the J gene lost 2 bases, with 16 bases spanning the gap. Germline CDR1 reads LNHNV; CDR2 reads YYDKDF (reference sequence). Here the CDR3 DNA reads TGTGCCACCAGCCGCCACGTCCTAGGGGGCAATCAGCCCCAGCATTTT. It codes for CATSRHVLGGNQPQHF.

J is TRBJ1-1 and V is TRBV7-2, with TRBD1 identical over 8 bases. This CDR3 spans 14 amino acids. Germline loops: CDR1 SGHTA, CDR2 FQGNSA. The ends lost 6 bases at V and 1 base at J; junction bases unmatched: 4. CDR3 in DNA: TGTGCCAGCAGAAAAACAGGGGGGAACACTGAAGCTTTCTTT. It specifies CASRKTGGNTEAFF.

The gene calls are TRBV10-3 and TRBJ2-6, with 8 nucleotides matching TRBD1. CDR1 is ENHRY, CDR2 SYGVKD, per germline. The CDR3 has 19 amino acids. V lost 10 bases, J lost 2 bases, and 19 bases stayed unmatched. Written as DNA, the CDR3 is TGTGCCACCAAGCTCGGGACAGGTGGGGTAGTGGCTGGGGCCAACGTCCTGACTTTC. This encodes CATKLGTGGVVAGANVLTF.

The chain employs TRBV7-2 and TRBJ2-7, with TRBD1 matching over 10 bases. This CDR3 is built from 16 residues. CDR1 and CDR2 from the germline V gene are SGHTA and FQGNSA. V lost 2 bases, J lost 3 bases, and 7 bases stayed unmatched. Written as DNA, the CDR3 is TGTGCCAGCAGCTTATTTCTTGGGGACAGGGGCTACGAGCAGTACTTC. Its protein is CASSLFLGDRGYEQYF.